The next 18 T cell receptor beta chains were all read from a single sample in a study of blood T cell repertoires in COVID-19. TCRdb's copy holds only in-frame clones and misses some; the assay was immunoSEQ multiplex PCR. The repertoire holds roughly 4,600 clones, with about 88% as singletons. The sample consisted of peripheral blood. Source of these receptors: a woman over 75 with acute or convalescent COVID-19.

V and J are TRBV5-6 and TRBJ1-2; 10 bases map to TRBD1. The length of the CDR3 is 15 residues. From germline, CDR1 is SGHDT and CDR2 YYEEEE. V shed 7 bases and J 0 bases; nucleotides not matched to a gene: 6. This CDR3 reads CASVRQGAANYGYTF. In DNA, the CDR3 is TGTGCCAGCGTCAGACAGGGGGCAGCTAACTATGGCTACACCTTC.

The V gene is TRBV2, the J gene TRBJ1-1, with TRBD1 matching 9 bases. CDR3 length: 15 amino acids. Germline trimming cut 2 bases from V and 7 bases from J; bases unmatched to any gene: 8. Germline loops: CDR1 SNHLY, CDR2 FYNNEI. CDR3 in DNA: TGTGCCAGCAGTGAACAGGGACAGGGTTACAATGAAGCTTTCTTT. Encoded protein: CASSEQGQGYNEAFF.

This chain connects TRBV11-2 to TRBJ2-1; 13 bases match TRBD2. J was trimmed by 9 bases and V by 3 bases; bases with no gene match: 5. Germline CDR1 is SGHAT and CDR2 is FQNNGV. The CDR3 spans 15 residues. CDR3 bases: TGTGCCAGCAGCTTCGGGACTAGCGGGATCAGTGAGCAGTTCTTC. Amino acids: CASSFGTSGISEQFF.

The chain employs TRBV10-3 and TRBJ1-1; D is possibly TRBD1 (6 bases). This CDR3 spans 17 amino acids. Germline-derived CDR1 and CDR2 are ENHRY and SYGVKD. V was shortened by 0 bases and J by 1 base, with 15 bases between the two germline ends. The CDR3 region is CAISESRGSIGNTEAFF. CDR3 sequence (DNA): TGTGCCATCAGTGAGTCGAGGGGGTCTATCGGGAACACTGAAGCTTTCTTT.

The J gene is TRBJ2-7, the V gene TRBV20-1, with TRBD1 as a possible D gene (7 bases). The germline CDR1 and CDR2 sequences are DFQATT and SNEGSKA (reference sequence). V lost 3 bases and J 3 bases, leaving 18 bases between the germline ends. The CDR3 extends over 15 amino acids. CDR3 residues: CSASPGGQLVYEQYF. Written as DNA, the CDR3 is TGCAGTGCTAGTCCCGGGGGACAGTTGGTCTACGAGCAGTACTTC.

The chain has TRBV20-1 and TRBJ1-2; possibly TRBD1 for D (6 bases). The germline gives CDR1 DFQATT, CDR2 SNEGSKA (reference sequence). Deletions cut 6 bases from V and 5 bases from J, with 10 bases between. The CDR3 is 11 residues long. DNA of the CDR3: TGCAGTGCCGGCGGACAGTATGGCTACACCTTC. It is translated as CSAGGQYGYTF.

The chain employs TRBV5-4 and TRBJ2-1; 10 bases map to TRBD2. The length of the CDR3 is 15 residues. The germline CDR1 and CDR2 sequences are SGHNT and YYREEE (reference sequence). The trim removed 4 bases at V and 3 bases at J, leaving 4 bases unmatched. CDR3 residues: CASSRERGGYNEQFF. CDR3 nucleotide sequence: TGTGCCAGCAGCCGCGAGCGGGGGGGCTACAATGAGCAGTTCTTC.

The rearrangement links TRBV2 to TRBJ2-1; D may be TRBD1 (6 bases). The CDR3 has 13 residues. CDR1 and CDR2 from the germline V gene are SNHLY and FYNNEI. Trimming took off 7 bases at V and 7 bases at J, with 14 bases between the two ends. The CDR3 nucleotides are TGTGCCAGCATCCGGGACAATAAGAATGAGCAGTTCTTC. Translated: CASIRDNKNEQFF. Full variable domain (missing parts from reference TRBV2 and TRBJ2-1): EPEVTQTPSHQVTQMGQEVILRCVPISNHLYFYWYRQILGQKVEFLVSFYNNEISEKSEIFDDQFSVERPDGSNFTLKIRSTKLEDSAMYFCASIRDNKNEQFFGPGTRLTVL.

The chain carries TRBV7-9 and TRBJ2-7; D is uncertain. Trimming cost V 5 bases and J 3 bases, with 14 bases left between them. The CDR3 consists of 14 residues. Germline CDR1 SEHNR, CDR2 FQNEAQ (reference sequence). The CDR3 coding sequence is TGTGCCAGCAGCCAGGAAGTCCGTCGCTACGAGCAGTACTTC. Translation: CASSQEVRRYEQYF.

The chain employs TRBV9 and TRBJ1-1; D remains ambiguous. Looked up from germline, CDR1 is SGDLS and CDR2 is YYNGEE. V gave up 2 bases and J gave up 1 base, with 6 bases separating them. This CDR3 region has 13 residues. CDR3 sequence: CASSVRPNTEAFF. The CDR3 nucleotides are TGTGCCAGCAGCGTCCGTCCGAACACTGAAGCTTTCTTT.

The V call is TRBV6-5, the J call TRBJ2-1; TRBD2 matches 14 bases. V shed 4 bases, J shed 8 bases, and the junction held 4 bases outside the gene matches. The CDR3 length is 15 residues. CDR1 is MNHEY and CDR2 is SVGAGI in the germline V gene. CDR3 in amino acids: CASSSPGLAGDEQFF. The CDR3 DNA follows: TGTGCCAGCAGTTCCCCGGGACTAGCGGGGGATGAGCAGTTCTTC.

The rearrangement joins TRBV5-1 to TRBJ1-1; 7 bases fit TRBD1. The CDR3 loop spans 14 amino acids. V gave up 4 bases and J gave up 6 bases; unmatched junction bases: 9. Germline-derived CDR1 and CDR2 are SGHRS and YFSETQ. CDR3 coding DNA: TGCGCCAGCAGCCCCCGACAGGGAGGCGCTGAAGCTTTCTTT. This gives the protein CASSPRQGGAEAFF.

The rearrangement uses TRBV5-1 and TRBJ2-1, with TRBD1 matching 7 bases. Per the germline V gene, CDR1 is SGHRS and CDR2 is YFSETQ. With V trimmed by 5 bases and J by 8 bases, 7 bases remained unmatched. This CDR3 contains 13 residues. CDR3 DNA sequence: TGCGCCAGCAGTCGAGACAGGGTCGATGAGCAGTTCTTC. This sequence encodes CASSRDRVDEQFF.

The chain carries TRBV5-1 and TRBJ2-5; 7 positions agree with TRBD2. The CDR3 extends over 13 amino acids. Germline lookup yields CDR1 SGHRS and CDR2 YFSETQ. V dropped 6 bases and J dropped 1; count of bases not matched to a gene: 3. In nucleotides, the CDR3 is TGCGCCAGCACGGCTAGCGGCCAAGAGACCCAGTACTTC. The encoded protein is CASTASGQETQYF.

The genes are TRBV5-1 and TRBJ2-5; tentative D call: TRBD1 (5 bases). The germline CDR1 and CDR2 sequences are SGHRS and YFSETQ. The V gene lost 0 bases and the J gene lost 4 bases, with 10 bases spanning the gap. The CDR3 is made up of 14 amino acids. The CDR3 region has the DNA TGCGCCAGCAGCTTGGACAGGTTTGGAGAGACCCAGTACTTC. Translation gives CASSLDRFGETQYF.

This clone was found once. J is TRBJ2-2 and V is TRBV14; weak D call: TRBD2 (5 bases). V was pared by 4 bases and J by 6 bases, with 18 bases between. In germline, CDR1 is SGHDN, CDR2 FVKESK. This CDR3 spans 16 amino acids. CDR3 DNA sequence: TGTGCCAGCAGCCCCGGGGTAGGGCTCTCGTCCGGGGAGCTGTTTTTT. Translation gives CASSPGVGLSSGELFF. Filled out from reference TRBV14 and TRBJ2-2, the complete variable domain reads EAGVTQFPSHSVIEKGQTVTLRCDPISGHDNLYWYRRVMGKEIKFLLHFVKESKQDESGMPNNRFLAERTGGTYSTLKVQPAELEDSGVYFCASSPGVGLSSGELFFGEGSRLTVL.

The rearrangement links TRBV5-1 to TRBJ1-1; D is undetermined. Per the germline V gene, CDR1 is SGHRS and CDR2 is YFSETQ. V lost 4 bases to trimming and J lost 1 base, with 14 bases between them. CDR3 length: 15 amino acids. The DNA for the CDR3 is TGCGCCAGCAGCCCCCTTAGCGCAGCGAACACTGAAGCTTTCTTT. This translates into CASSPLSAANTEAFF.

This clone was picked up one time. The V and J genes are TRBV5-1 and TRBJ2-7; 7 nucleotides match TRBD1. The ends lost 2 bases at V and 5 bases at J; junction bases unmatched: 10. The CDR3 is 15 amino acids. From germline, CDR1 is SGHRS and CDR2 YFSETQ. CDR3 bases: TGCGCCAGCAGCTTAGGGGGCACACAAACCGACGAGCAGTACTTC. Amino acids: CASSLGGTQTDEQYF.